This T cell receptor beta chain was sequenced in a study of cytomegalovirus exposure and HLA in healthy donors. Points on this clone: What it binds is not known.

The trim removed 7 bases at V and 5 bases at J, leaving 8 bases unmatched. This CDR3 is 14 amino acids long. The germline V gene encodes CDR1 LNHDA and CDR2 SQIVND (reference sequence). Findings and caveats of the study: Roughly uniform depth of sequencing across donors was assumed in presence/absence analyses. Altogether, around 160 TCR beta chains were recorded as cytomegalovirus-associated.

The primer mix had 60 Vbeta and 13 Jbeta primers. Profiling relied on immunoSEQ multiplex PCR, and the TCRdb table lists in-frame clones only, not all of them. Of roughly 200,000 clones in the sample, more than 65% were seen once. Sequencing used PBMCs. The TCR comes from a man aged 18-30 years in good health and CMV-seronegative. The chain carries TRBV19 and TRBJ2-1; 7 bases line up with TRBD2. As DNA, the CDR3 is TGTGCCAGTACCACCGGGGGAGGGAACAATGAGCAGTTCTTC. Translated: CASTTGGGNNEQFF.